Each of the 15 T cell receptor beta chains below was sequenced from the same sample in a study of regulatory T cells in long-lasting Graves disease. Building the TCR beta libraries relied on iRepertoire HTBI primers, and CDR3 regions underwent Arm-PCR. MiXCR was run by TCRdb on the multiplex PCR reads, yielding one entry per CDR3 protein. This repertoire shows 350,000 to 450,000 distinct CDR3 sequences, approximately 12% found once; its top ten account for 18%. The time point here: newly diagnosed GD, antithyroid drugs for less than 3 months. PBMC RNA was the source of the TCR library. These same records also appear under a second study, on T cells in Graves' hyperthyroidism and ophthalmopathy.

Specimen: peripheral blood mononuclear cells (PBMCs), collected at new diagnosis, from a patient treated with antithyroid drugs. The source of these receptors is a woman younger than 30 with Graves disease.

A few counts support this clonotype. A read error is possible here, since a much larger clone lies one base away. The rearrangement links TRBV18 to TRBJ1-4; no firm D call. The CDR3 sequence is 13 residues long. Between the trimmed V and J ends, which lost 1 base and 12 bases, there was a span of 12 bases. Germline CDR1 reads KGHSH; CDR2 reads LQKENI. The CDR3 region is CASSPLPAQELFF. CDR3 nucleotide sequence: TGTGCCAGCTCACCACTCCCAGCTCAGGAACTGTTTTTT.

This clonotype was counted ten times or more. CDR3 residues: CASMNGAVNEQFF. CDR3 sequence (DNA): TGTGCCAGCATGAACGGCGCGGTGAATGAGCAGTTCTTC. V is TRBV28 and J is TRBJ2-1; no reliable D call. The length of the CDR3 is 13 residues. V lost 7 bases to trimming and J lost 7 bases, with 14 bases between them. Germline CDR1 MDHEN, CDR2 SYDVKM. The whole variable domain, filled in from reference TRBV28 and TRBJ2-1, reads DVKVTQSSRYLVKRTGEKVFLECVQDMDHENMFWYRQDPGLGLRLIYFSYDVKMKEKGDIPEGYSVSREKKERFSLILESASTNQTSMYLCASMNGAVNEQFFGPGTRLTVL.

This clonotype was detected only a few times. The rearrangement links TRBV6-2 or TRBV6-3 to TRBJ1-5, with no clear D. Germline V CDR1 and CDR2: MNHEY, SVGEGT. CDR3 length: 14 residues. Trimming removed 11 bases at V and 5 bases at J, with 19 bases between. The CDR3 reads CAAGPLLDYQPQHF. CDR3 nucleotides: TGTGCCGCCGGACCGCTTTTAGATTATCAGCCCCAGCATTTT.

This clonotype was counted between two and nine times. A clone one base away is much larger, so this may be a read error. V is TRBV27 and J is TRBJ2-3; 10 bases agree with TRBD2. The CDR3 is 16 residues long. V gave up 5 bases and J gave up 6 bases; unmatched junction bases: 11. The germline gives CDR1 MNHEY, CDR2 SMNVEV (reference sequence). CDR3 DNA sequence: TGTGCCAGCAGTGATTCCCCTAGCGGGAGTGGGGATACGCAGTATTTT. This gives the protein CASSDSPSGSGDTQYF.

This clonotype occurred a few times. V usage is TRBV19 and J usage is TRBJ1-5, with 7 bases lining up with TRBD1. V was pared by 7 bases and J by 5 bases, with 8 bases of the junction left unmatched. Per the germline V gene, CDR1 is LNHDA and CDR2 is SQIVND (reference sequence). The CDR3 has 14 residues. CDR3 nucleotide sequence: TGTGCCAGTACCCAGGGACAGACCTATCAGCCCCAGCATTTT. It is translated as CASTQGQTYQPQHF.

The chain recombines TRBV9 with TRBJ2-2; D uncertain. The V end was cut by 2 bases, the J end by 0 bases, with 8 bases between. Germline values: CDR1 SGDLS, CDR2 YYNGEE. The CDR3 totals 15 residues. The CDR3 here is CASSVIGANTGELFF. Written as DNA, the CDR3 is TGTGCCAGCAGCGTGATAGGTGCGAACACCGGGGAGCTGTTTTTT.

The sample holds many counts of this clonotype. The chain uses TRBV28 and TRBJ2-3, with TRBD1 matching over 12 bases. In germline, CDR1 is MDHEN, CDR2 SYDVKM. The CDR3 contains 20 residues. V lost 2 bases to trimming and J lost 1 base; unmatched junction nucleotides: 13. DNA for the CDR3: TGTGCCAGCAGTTTACCCCCACCGGGACAGGGGGCCCGACGCACAGATACGCAGTATTTT. Translation gives CASSLPPPGQGARRTDTQYF.

This clonotype was recorded at least ten times. This chain uses TRBV12-3 or TRBV12-4 with TRBJ1-5; 9 bases map to TRBD1. The CDR3 runs to 15 residues. J was trimmed by 2 bases and V by 6 bases; bases with no gene match: 5. The CDR3 sequence: CASSDRTGGNQPQHF. The CDR3, as DNA: TGTGCCAGCAGCGATCGGACAGGGGGCAATCAGCCCCAGCATTTT.

The V and J genes are TRBV5-5 and TRBJ2-7, with TRBD2 matching 9 bases. This CDR3 is built from 16 residues. CDR1 is SGHKS, CDR2 YYEKEE, per germline (reference sequence). The V and J ends lost 0 bases and 2 bases, in that order; junction bases with no gene match: 6. Here the CDR3 DNA reads TGTGCCAGCAGCTTGGGACTAGCGGTAGCCGCCTACGAGCAGTACTTC. Encoded protein: CASSLGLAVAAYEQYF.

This clonotype was counted between two and nine times. The chain recombines TRBV20-1 with TRBJ2-5; 9 bases fit TRBD2. The CDR3 extends over 13 amino acids. Per germline, CDR1 DFQATT and CDR2 SNEGSKA (reference sequence). V was pared by 6 bases and J by 3 bases, with 5 bases of the junction left unmatched. CDR3: CSAGERGEETQYF. DNA for the CDR3: TGCAGTGCGGGGGAGCGGGGGGAAGAGACCCAGTACTTC.

This clonotype was seen repeatedly, ten times or more. The chain couples TRBV27 to TRBJ2-1; 10 bases align to TRBD1. The CDR3 has 12 amino acids. Germline assignment: CDR1 MNHEY and CDR2 SMNVEV (reference sequence). V dropped 11 bases and J dropped 10; count of bases not matched to a gene: 8. The DNA of the CDR3 is TGTGCCTCCCGGGACAGGGGTAAGGAGCAGTTCTTC. Protein sequence: CASRDRGKEQFF.

This clonotype occurred many times. The chain has TRBV27 and TRBJ2-5; 11 bases align to TRBD2. Germline CDR1 MNHEY, CDR2 SMNVEV (reference sequence). The V segment lost 6 bases and the J segment 5 bases; nucleotides outside the gene matches: 8. CDR3 length: 15 residues. This chain's CDR3 is CASSPSGRKRETQYF. The DNA for the CDR3 is TGTGCCAGCAGCCCTAGCGGGAGGAAACGGGAGACCCAGTACTTC.

Comments on this clonotype: Given a much more abundant clone one base away, this may be a read error. V gene TRBV5-1 combines with J gene TRBJ1-6; D call uncertain. CDR1 and CDR2 from the germline V gene are SGHRS and YFSETQ. The CDR3 runs to 13 residues. The CDR3 sequence: CANSGESGSPLHF. The CDR3 DNA sequence: TGCGCCAACAGCGGGGAGTCTGGTTCACCCCTCCACTTT.

Many counts were recorded for this clonotype. This rearrangement joins TRBV7-3 to TRBJ2-3, with a possible D match to TRBD2 (6 bases). The V gene lost 6 bases and the J gene lost 6 bases, with 10 bases spanning the gap. In germline, CDR1 is SGHTA, CDR2 FQGTGA. This CDR3 spans 12 amino acids. CDR3 loop: CASSAGGDTQYF. The DNA for the CDR3 is TGTGCCAGCAGTGCCGGAGGGGATACGCAGTATTTT. Drawing the rest from reference TRBV7-3 and TRBJ2-3, the complete variable domain is GAGVSQTPSNKVTEKGKYVELRCDPISGHTALYWYRQSLGQGPEFLIYFQGTGAADDSGLPNDRFFAVRPEGSVSTLKIQRTERGDSAVYLCASSAGGDTQYFGPGTRLTVL.

For the CDR3, the DNA is TGTGCCATTCAGAGGGGGGCTGTAGAAAAACTGTTTTTT. Its translation is CAIQRGAVEKLFF. The chain combines TRBV6-2 or TRBV6-3 with TRBJ1-4; possible D gene TRBD1, 6 bases. Germline CDR1 MNHEY, CDR2 SVGEGT. Trimming cost V 10 bases and J 8 bases, with 17 bases left between them. The CDR3 covers 13 residues.